Described below is a single T cell receptor beta chain sequence and its context. The same CDR3 arises from other DNA sequences in this sample as well. Study members were between 18 and 89 years old and lived in some 22 US regions. The study assigned cohorts using participant-reported clinical history. This sample is part of a study of blood T cell repertoires in COVID-19. On the study more broadly: Samples taken during acute and convalescent COVID-19 were collected in the United States, Italy and Spain. T cells, B-cell-depleted T cells, or PBMCs provided the cDNA or gDNA that served as material.

Germline CDR1 MDHEN, CDR2 SYDVKM. V was pared by 3 bases and J by 4 bases, with 0 bases of the junction left unmatched. The CDR3 consists of 13 residues. TCRdb keeps only in-frame clones here, not all; method: immunoSEQ multiplex PCR. Of a few hundred thousand clones in the sample, roughly four fifths are singletons; the top ten hold 5.1%. The V call is TRBV28, the J call TRBJ1-2, with 9 bases matching TRBD1. Sequences were obtained from PBMCs or T cells enriched from blood (not recorded which). The sequence derives from a woman in her forties or fifties who had recovered from COVID-19. The CDR3 sequence is CASSLGQGYGYTF. The CDR3 DNA sequence: TGTGCCAGCAGTTTGGGACAGGGCTATGGCTACACCTTC.